These T cell receptor beta chains were read from a single sample in a study of cytomegalovirus exposure and HLA in healthy donors. Libraries were prepared by immunoSEQ multiplex PCR; TCRdb keeps only in-frame clonotypes and omits some of them. The top ten clones hold about 1.6% of a sample with about 160,000 clones, around 80% of them seen once. The sample comprised PBMCs. The origin of the receptors is a girl aged 5-17 years in good health and CMV-seropositive. CDR3s include the opening cysteine and the closing phenylalanine or tryptophan. Each record gives: D gene, V gene, clone size, J gene, CDR3 DNA, CDR3 protein. The D gene is left open where the match is weak. For some rows the clone size is stated as once, few or many, or as a class when expanded; others skip it.

-	TRBV19	-	TRBJ1-3	TGTGCCAGTACTGGACACTACTCTGGAAACACCATATATTTT	CASTGHYSGNTIYF
-	TRBV15	few	TRBJ2-5	TGTGCCACCAGCAGAGATATGAAACAGCAAGAGACCCAGTACTTC	CATSRDMKQQETQYF
-	TRBV2	-	TRBJ2-4	TGTGCCAGCAGCCGAAGACAGAAAAACATTCAGTACTTC	CASSRRQKNIQYF
-	TRBV30	-	TRBJ1-2	TGTGCCTGGAGTGTATCGGTGGGCAGGTCCCATACCGTAAACTATGGCTACACCTTC	CAWSVSVGRSHTVNYGYTF
-	TRBV18	-	TRBJ2-2	TGTGCCAGCTCACCAATGACAGGGAACACCGGGGAGCTGTTTTTT	CASSPMTGNTGELFF
-	TRBV18	-	TRBJ1-2	TGTGCCAGCTCATCCCTGACAGAGACTGCTGGCTACACCTTC	CASSSLTETAGYTF
-	TRBV7-2	-	TRBJ1-1	TGTGCCAGCAGCTTAGTGCCAGGGTACGGCACTGAAGCTTTCTTT	CASSLVPGYGTEAFF
-	TRBV5-1	-	TRBJ1-4	TGCGCCAGCAGCTTGCAGGGTGTGAAAGAAAAACTGTTTTTT	CASSLQGVKEKLFF
-	TRBV5-4	-	TRBJ2-1	TGTGCCAGCAGCTTGGAACTAGCTACATACAATGAGCAGTTCTTC	CASSLELATYNEQFF
-	TRBV27	-	TRBJ2-7	TGTGCCAGCAGTTTAGGGGCCGGCTCCTACGAGCAGTACTTC	CASSLGAGSYEQYF
-	TRBV28	-	TRBJ1-2	TGTGCCAGCAGTACCGAGGGGGTCGGGAACTATGGCTACACCTTC	CASSTEGVGNYGYTF
TRBD1	TRBV7-6	once	TRBJ2-2	TGTGCCAGCAGCTTAGGGACAGGGATCAACACCGGGGAGCTGTTTTTT	CASSLGTGINTGELFF
-	TRBV28	-	TRBJ1-3	TGTGCCAGCAGTCCACCCCGCAGCTCTGGAAACACCATATATTTT	CASSPPRSSGNTIYF
-	TRBV5-1	few	TRBJ2-4	TGCGCCAGCAGGGGGCCCAAAAACATTCAGTACTTC	CASRGPKNIQYF
TRBD2	TRBV9	-	TRBJ2-1	TGTGCCAGCAGCGTTCTCTCGGGAGCGGGGGGGCACTATGAGCAGTTCTTC	CASSVLSGAGGHYEQFF
-	TRBV6-5	few	TRBJ2-3	TGTGCCAGCAGTGCTGGGCCTTACGCGAGGTATTTT	CASSAGPYARYF
-	TRBV6-1	-	TRBJ2-7	TGTGCCAGCACCTGGGAGGAAACCTCCTACGAGCAGTACTTC	CASTWEETSYEQYF
-	TRBV6-5	-	TRBJ1-1	TGTGCCAGCAGTTATGTCAGGGGAAACACTGAAGCTTTCTTT	CASSYVRGNTEAFF
TRBD1	TRBV15	-	TRBJ2-1	TGTGCCACCAGCAGAGAAACAGGGGACTACAATGAGCAGTTCTTC	CATSRETGDYNEQFF
TRBD1	TRBV2	-	TRBJ1-1	TGTGCCAGCAGTGCGGGACAGGGGGCCTTTGAAGCTTTCTTT	CASSAGQGAFEAFF
TRBD2	TRBV5-1	-	TRBJ2-5	TGCGCCAGCAGCTCTGGGACTAGCGGGGGGGAATCGATCCAAGAGACCCAGTACTTC	CASSSGTSGGESIQETQYF
TRBD2	TRBV6-5	-	TRBJ2-1	TGTGCCAGCAGTACTAGCGGGCGCCCTTACAATGAGCAGTTCTTC	CASSTSGRPYNEQFF
TRBD1	TRBV29-1	-	TRBJ1-1	TGCAGCGCCAAGACAAGGACAGGGGCGAACACTGAAGCTTTCTTT	CSAKTRTGANTEAFF
TRBD1	TRBV10-3	-	TRBJ1-1	TGTGCCATCAGTGAGTCGAACAGGGGGCCCACTGAAGCTTTCTTT	CAISESNRGPTEAFF
-	TRBV18	-	TRBJ1-3	TGTGCCAGCTCCCCTACAGGGCCCCCCACTGGAAACACCATATATTTT	CASSPTGPPTGNTIYF
-	TRBV18	-	TRBJ2-1	TGTGCCAGCTCACCAGCCTCACAGGGCAATGAGCAGTTCTTC	CASSPASQGNEQFF
-	TRBV25-1	-	TRBJ2-5	TGTGCCAGCAGTAGCTTAAGGGGGAATAACCAAGAGACCCAGTACTTC	CASSSLRGNNQETQYF
-	TRBV28	-	TRBJ1-5	TGTGCCAGCAGTTTAGGGGCAAGGCAAGAGCAGCCCCAGCATTTT	CASSLGARQEQPQHF
-	TRBV5-4	few	TRBJ2-3	TGTGCCAGCAGCTTGGGTGGCGGGAATGCAGATACGCAGTATTTT	CASSLGGGNADTQYF
-	TRBV30	once	TRBJ2-3	TGTGCCTGGTCGTGGGGGGCAGATACGCAGTATTTT	CAWSWGADTQYF
TRBD2	TRBV4-2	few	TRBJ2-1	TGTGCCAGCAGCGGGGAGACTAGCGGGAGGATTGAGCAGTTCTTC	CASSGETSGRIEQFF
TRBD1	TRBV25-1	many	TRBJ2-7	TGTGCCAGCAGTGAGTCGGGGACAGGGGTCAACGAGCAGTACTTC	CASSESGTGVNEQYF
-	TRBV19	once	TRBJ1-3	TGTGCCAGTAGTATAGTCCCACAGGGATCTGGAAACACCATATATTTT	CASSIVPQGSGNTIYF
TRBD1	TRBV9	-	TRBJ1-5	TGTGCCAGCAGCCGGGGACAGGGAGGCGATCAGCCCCAGCATTTT	CASSRGQGGDQPQHF
-	TRBV7-9	once	TRBJ1-4	TGTGCCAGCAGCCTGGGGACACCGGCTATAGAAAAACTGTTTTTT	CASSLGTPAIEKLFF
TRBD1	TRBV5-4	-	TRBJ2-1	TGTGCCAGCAGCTTGGGGACAGGGAGACCCAATGAGCAGTTCTTC	CASSLGTGRPNEQFF
TRBD2	TRBV10-3	-	TRBJ2-1	TGTGCCATCAGTGAGGATAGCGGGCTACCCTACAATGAGCAGTTCTTC	CAISEDSGLPYNEQFF
-	TRBV5-5	-	TRBJ2-7	TGTGCCAGCAGCTCACGGGGGCTAGCGGAAGACTACGAGCAGTACTTC	CASSSRGLAEDYEQYF
TRBD1	TRBV5-4	-	TRBJ1-5	TGTGCCAGCAGCACGGGACAGCCGGATCAGCCCCAGCATTTT	CASSTGQPDQPQHF
-	TRBV28	few	TRBJ2-5	TGTGCCAGCAGTGCCCCAGGGAGGCAAGAGACCCAGTACTTC	CASSAPGRQETQYF
TRBD1	TRBV4-1	-	TRBJ2-1	TGCGCCAGCAGCCGAACTACAGGGGGCTCCTACAATGAGCAGTTCTTC	CASSRTTGGSYNEQFF
-	TRBV25-1	-	TRBJ2-3	TGTGCCAGCAGTGAATATCATCCGACAACTAGCACAGATACGCAGTATTTT	CASSEYHPTTSTDTQYF
TRBD1	TRBV12-5	few	TRBJ2-1	TGTGCTAGTGGTTTGCCCCGAAACAGGGGAAGCAACAATGAGCAGTTCTTC	CASGLPRNRGSNNEQFF
-	TRBV7-9	-	TRBJ1-1	TGTGCCAGCAGCCGGGACACTGAAGCTTTCTTT	CASSRDTEAFF
-	TRBV27	-	TRBJ2-2	TGTGCCAGCAGGATAAGACTCGGGAACGGGGAGCTGTTTTTT	CASRIRLGNGELFF
-	TRBV5-1	-	TRBJ2-1	TGCGCCAGCAGCTTGGGGGCTACAGACAATGAGCAGTTCTTC	CASSLGATDNEQFF
-	TRBV14	-	TRBJ1-4	TGTGCCAGCAGCCAAGAAGGCGGGGCAACTAATGAAAAACTGTTTTTT	CASSQEGGATNEKLFF
TRBD1	TRBV6-5	once	TRBJ1-1	TGTGCCAGCAGTTACTCAAGCGACAGGGGAGAGACTGAAGCTTTCTTT	CASSYSSDRGETEAFF
TRBD1	TRBV2	once	TRBJ1-5	TGTGCCAGCAAAAGTGGGACAGCTAGCAATCAGCCCCAGCATTTT	CASKSGTASNQPQHF
TRBD2	TRBV9	-	TRBJ2-1	TGTGCCAGCAACGGGACTAGCGGGAGGCGGTCCTACAATGAGCAGTTCTTC	CASNGTSGRRSYNEQFF
-	TRBV9	-	TRBJ2-6	TGTGCCAGCAGCGCTGCCAGGGCATCTGGGGCCAACGTCCTGACTTTC	CASSAARASGANVLTF
TRBD1	TRBV7-8	-	TRBJ2-7	TGTGCCAGCAGCTTACTCATATTGGGACAGCCCTACGAGCAGTACTTC	CASSLLILGQPYEQYF
-	TRBV6-5	once	TRBJ1-1	TGTGCCAGCAGTTACTCGAGGGGGACTGAAGCTTTCTTT	CASSYSRGTEAFF
-	TRBV9	-	TRBJ1-5	TGTGCCAGCAGCTCCCGTCACGGGCAGCCCCAGCATTTT	CASSSRHGQPQHF